What follows is one T cell receptor (beta chain) and its context. The data belong to a study of cytomegalovirus exposure and HLA in healthy donors. Germline values: CDR1 SNHLY, CDR2 FYNNEI. This CDR3 contains 14 residues. V shed 3 bases, J shed 3 bases, and the junction held 2 bases outside the gene matches. It was with 60 Vbeta and 13 Jbeta primers that the PCR ran. Repertoires were generated with immunoSEQ multiplex PCR, while TCRdb's copy carries only in-frame clones and drops some. The sample lists some 110,000 clones; around 70% were seen once. The TCR sequence derives from a man between 25 and 39 years old in good health and CMV-seropositive. Sequencing was done on a sample of PBMCs. V gene TRBV2 combines with J gene TRBJ2-5; 9 bases match TRBD1. CDR3 sequence reads: CASSDRTGEETQYF. In DNA form, the CDR3 reads TGTGCCAGCAGTGACCGGACAGGGGAAGAGACCCAGTACTTC.